The rows below give T cell receptor beta chains drawn from one sample of a study of OX40 agonist ivuxolimab in advanced cancers. Measured with immunoSEQ multiplex PCR; TCRdb has only the in-frame clones, and not every one. Among 65,000 to 90,000 clones listed, roughly 86% were seen once. The sequenced sample was CD4+ or CD8+ T cells sorted from blood, obtained in a trial of the OX40 agonist ivuxolimab. These receptors all come from an adult with an advanced solid tumor such as melanoma, head and neck, liver or kidney cancer. CDR3s include the opening cysteine and the closing phenylalanine or tryptophan. A D gene is named only where the DNA matches it firmly. Not every row has a clone size; where given, it reads once, few, many or a size class.

CDR3 DNA	CDR3 protein	clone size	D gene	V gene	J gene
TGTGCCAGCAGCCCCGGACCCGGGACAGCCGAGCAGTACTTC	CASSPGPGTAEQYF	.	TRBD1	TRBV5-6	TRBJ2-7
TGTGCCAGCTCTCAGGAGACACAACGGGGAAACACCATATATTTT	CASSQETQRGNTIYF	.	.	TRBV18	TRBJ1-3
TGTGCCAGCAGCTTCCTGACAGGGTCGGACTATGGCTACACCTTC	CASSFLTGSDYGYTF	.	TRBD1	TRBV5-5	TRBJ1-2
TGCGCCAGCAGTGACGGAGATCAGCCCCAGCATTTT	CASSDGDQPQHF	.	.	TRBV10-1	TRBJ1-5
TGTGCCAGCTCACCAGGGACAGGGGGCGACTATGGCTACACCTTC	CASSPGTGGDYGYTF	.	TRBD1	TRBV18	TRBJ1-2
TGTGCCAGCTCCATCCGCCCAGGACAGGGGGCAGGTAGGAATTCACCCCTCCACTTT	CASSIRPGQGAGRNSPLHF	.	TRBD1	TRBV27	TRBJ1-6
TGTGCCAGCAGCTCGGATAGCGGGACAGATACGCAGTATTTT	CASSSDSGTDTQYF	.	TRBD2	TRBV7-3	TRBJ2-3
TGCGCCAGCAGCCAAGAAAGGTGGGTCTATGGCTACACCTTC	CASSQERWVYGYTF	.	.	TRBV4-1	TRBJ1-2
TGTGCCAGCAGTATCCAGCGCAACACTGAAGCTTTCTTT	CASSIQRNTEAFF	.	.	TRBV28	TRBJ1-1
TGTGCCTGGAAAATAGGGGGCTGGTACTATGGCTACACCTTC	CAWKIGGWYYGYTF	.	TRBD1	TRBV30	TRBJ1-2
TGTGCCAGCACTCCTAGCGGGGGATACTCCTACGAGCAGTACTTC	CASTPSGGYSYEQYF	.	TRBD2	TRBV7-2	TRBJ2-7
TGTGCCAGTAGTAAAGGTAGCGGGGTCGTCTACGAGCAGTACTTC	CASSKGSGVVYEQYF	.	TRBD2	TRBV19	TRBJ2-7
TGTGCCAGCAGCTTTGGGGACGTAGGGAAAGAGACCCAGTACTTC	CASSFGDVGKETQYF	once	.	TRBV12-1	TRBJ2-5
TGTGCCAGCACCCTGGGAGGGAAATACGAGCAGTACTTC	CASTLGGKYEQYF	once	TRBD2	TRBV28	TRBJ2-7
TGTGCCTGGAGTGTACTAAAGGCCTATGGCTACACCTTC	CAWSVLKAYGYTF	.	.	TRBV30	TRBJ1-2
TGTGCCACCAGCATGACAGGGGCAGGGGAGACCCAGTACTTC	CATSMTGAGETQYF	.	TRBD1	TRBV15	TRBJ2-5
TGTGCCAGCAGTTTTTGGGCGGGGGGGAAAGAGACCCAGTACTTC	CASSFWAGGKETQYF	.	TRBD2	TRBV27	TRBJ2-5
TGTGCCAGCAGCGTGGACAGGGCCCCAACAGACTATGGCTACACCTTC	CASSVDRAPTDYGYTF	.	TRBD1	TRBV5-6	TRBJ1-2
TGCGCCAGCAGCTTGAATCAGGGGCAACTTGACACTGAAGCTTTCTTT	CASSLNQGQLDTEAFF	.	.	TRBV5-1	TRBJ1-1
TGTGCCAGCACCCGTTTGGGTTTAGGGCGGGCTGAAGCTTTCTTT	CASTRLGLGRAEAFF	.	.	TRBV28	TRBJ1-1
TGCGCCAGCTCGTTCGGGGGGGCGAACACCGGGGAGCTGTTTTTT	CASSFGGANTGELFF	.	TRBD2	TRBV10-1	TRBJ2-2
TGCGCCAGCAGCTACCGACCGGGAGGTAATGAAAAACTGTTTTTT	CASSYRPGGNEKLFF	.	.	TRBV5-1	TRBJ1-4
TGCGCCAGCAGCTTGGGCGCCCGCACAGATACGCAGTATTTT	CASSLGARTDTQYF	.	.	TRBV5-1	TRBJ2-3
TGTGCCAGCAGCTTGAGGAGAGGGACAGGGGGCAATGAGCAGTTCTTC	CASSLRRGTGGNEQFF	.	TRBD1	TRBV5-6	TRBJ2-1
TGTGCCAGCAGCTCCGGACAGCTTGGTAATTCACCCCTCCACTTT	CASSSGQLGNSPLHF	.	.	TRBV6-4	TRBJ1-6
TGTGCCAGCAGTCGCCATTCCTCAGGCGGGGAGCTGTTTTTT	CASSRHSSGGELFF	.	.	TRBV28	TRBJ2-2
TGTGCCAGCAGCCAGGGACTAGTTTTCGAGCAGTACTTC	CASSQGLVFEQYF	.	TRBD2	TRBV14	TRBJ2-7
TGCGCCAGCAGCGCTGGACAGGGCGCGCCCCAGCATTTT	CASSAGQGAPQHF	.	TRBD1	TRBV5-1	TRBJ1-5
TGTGCCAGCAGTGGCGGGGGGGTCTCCTACAATGAGCAGTTCTTC	CASSGGGVSYNEQFF	.	TRBD2	TRBV6-1	TRBJ2-1
TGTGCCATCAGGGGGAGTCAGGCCTCCTATGGCTACACCTTC	CAIRGSQASYGYTF	few	.	TRBV10-3	TRBJ1-2
TGTGCCAGCAGCTCGACAGGCCGCAACTACGAGCAGTACTTC	CASSSTGRNYEQYF	.	.	TRBV28	TRBJ2-7
TGTGCCAGCAGCTCTACGACAGGGGGGAATACCGGGGAGCTGTTTTTT	CASSSTTGGNTGELFF	.	TRBD1	TRBV7-2	TRBJ2-2
TGTGCCAGCAGCCGGGACGGCACTGAAGCTTTCTTT	CASSRDGTEAFF	few	.	TRBV9	TRBJ1-1
TGTGCCAGTAGTGTCCAGTTCTCTGGGGCCAACGTCCTGACTTTC	CASSVQFSGANVLTF	.	.	TRBV19	TRBJ2-6
TGTGCCAGCAAACCCGGGACAGGGGGTACTTACAATGAGCAGTTCTTC	CASKPGTGGTYNEQFF	.	TRBD1	TRBV9	TRBJ2-1
TGTGCCAGTAGTATGGAAGGGGGCGGCGGTCAGCCCCAGCATTTT	CASSMEGGGGQPQHF	.	TRBD1	TRBV19	TRBJ1-5
TGTGCCAGCAGTTTGGGGGGCTCTGGCTACACCTTC	CASSLGGSGYTF	.	.	TRBV28	TRBJ1-2
TGTGCCAGCTCCTTACAGGGAAATACTAAGCCCCAGCATTTT	CASSLQGNTKPQHF	.	.	TRBV28	TRBJ1-5
TGTGCCAGTAGTATCGGCGTTGGACAGGTAGATTTT	CASSIGVGQVDF	.	TRBD1	TRBV19	TRBJ1-4
TGCGCCAGCCAAATCGGGACAGGGGCATCCGGGGAGCTGTTTTTT	CASQIGTGASGELFF	.	TRBD1	TRBV5-1	TRBJ2-2
TGTGCCAGTAGGGATCCGGGACGGAGGAATGAAAAACTGTTTTTT	CASRDPGRRNEKLFF	.	.	TRBV19	TRBJ1-4
TGTGCCAGCAGCTTAGAAATGAACAGGGGGGAAGCTTTCTTT	CASSLEMNRGEAFF	.	TRBD1	TRBV7-9	TRBJ1-1
TGTGCTAGTGGTTCCACTGGACAGGGAAGATGGACCGGGGAGCTGTTTTTT	CASGSTGQGRWTGELFF	.	TRBD1	TRBV12-5	TRBJ2-2
TGTGCCAGCAGTCAGAGGGTCGGTCGTATGGACACTGAAGCTTTCTTT	CASSQRVGRMDTEAFF	.	.	TRBV2	TRBJ1-1
TGTGCCAGCAGCTTGGTCGGGAGGGGAGAGACCCAGTACTTC	CASSLVGRGETQYF	.	TRBD2	TRBV5-4	TRBJ2-5
TGTGCCAGCAGTAAAGACAGGGGTAGCTACGAGCAGTACTTC	CASSKDRGSYEQYF	.	TRBD1	TRBV28	TRBJ2-7
TGTGCCAGCGGACTGTACCAAGAGACCCAGTACTTC	CASGLYQETQYF	.	.	TRBV19	TRBJ2-5
TGTGCCAGCAGCTCAGGTGAAGGCTATAATTCACCCCTCCACTTT	CASSSGEGYNSPLHF	.	.	TRBV27	TRBJ1-6
TGTGCCAGCAGCGTCATTGGGACAGATGGATTCACAGATACGCAGTATTTT	CASSVIGTDGFTDTQYF	.	TRBD1	TRBV9	TRBJ2-3
TGCGCCAGCAGCCATAGGGGCGACGAGCAGTACTTC	CASSHRGDEQYF	.	.	TRBV5-1	TRBJ2-7
TGTGCCAGCAGTCAAAAAGAGACCCAGTACTTC	CASSQKETQYF	.	.	TRBV2	TRBJ2-5